This is a list of T cell receptor beta chains from one sample in a study of CD4 T cells in relation to SARS-CoV-2 and coronaviruses. Antigen specificity for these receptors is unknown. Sequencing used immunoSEQ multiplex PCR; TCRdb keeps in-frame clones, though not all of them. The profile shows 30,000 or so clones, about two thirds of them singletons. Sequenced sample: CD4+ T cells from PBMCs, cultured in vitro. The receptors originated from a human donor in good health. Both conserved end residues are part of each CDR3. The D gene is left open where the match is weak. For some rows the clone size is stated as once, few or many, or as a class when expanded; others skip it.

d_call,clone_size,v_call,j_call,cdr3_aa,cdr3_nt
.,once,TRBV3-1/TRBV3-2,TRBJ2-2,CASSQGPKGGLTRTGELFF,TGTGCCAGCAGCCAAGGTCCGAAGGGGGGGCTAACAAGGACCGGGGAGCTGTTTTTT
.,.,TRBV6-2/TRBV6-3,TRBJ1-1,CASSYLLRTEAFF,TGTGCCAGCAGTTACCTTCTAAGGACAGAAGCTTTCTTT
.,.,TRBV7-9,TRBJ2-3,CASSLAGKQGTDTQYF,TGTGCCAGCAGCTTAGCAGGGAAACAGGGCACAGATACGCAGTATTTT
TRBD1,.,TRBV19,TRBJ2-7,CASSFRDRAGEQYF,TGTGCCAGTAGTTTCCGGGACAGGGCCGGCGAGCAGTACTTC
TRBD1,.,TRBV18,TRBJ1-6,CASSPGTGLDSPLHF,TGTGCCAGCTCACCCGGGACAGGGTTAGATTCACCCCTCCACTTT
.,.,TRBV3-1/TRBV3-2,TRBJ1-5,CASSHAGGGEPQHF,TGTGCCAGCAGCCATGCGGGGGGCGGGGAGCCCCAGCATTTT
TRBD1,.,TRBV11-2,TRBJ1-2,CASSLDRANYGYTF,TGTGCCAGCAGCCTGGACAGGGCTAACTATGGCTACACCTTC
TRBD2,.,TRBV6-4,TRBJ2-1,CASSPTSEAEQFF,TGTGCCAGCAGCCCGACTAGCGAAGCTGAGCAGTTCTTC
.,.,TRBV2,TRBJ2-5,CASSTPDSAQETQYF,TGTGCCAGCTCGACCCCGGACAGCGCCCAAGAGACCCAGTACTTC
.,.,TRBV13,TRBJ2-7,CASSKSGDNEQYF,TGTGCCAGCAGCAAATCAGGGGACAACGAGCAGTACTTC
.,few,TRBV5-4,TRBJ2-6,CASSMGAPGANVLTF,TGTGCCAGCAGCATGGGGGCCCCTGGGGCCAACGTCCTGACTTTC
.,few,TRBV9,TRBJ1-2,CASSVASWPRTSQGYTF,TGTGCCAGCAGCGTAGCAAGCTGGCCGAGGACAAGTCAGGGCTACACCTTC
TRBD1,.,TRBV6-5,TRBJ1-2,CASSYTDRASGYTF,TGTGCCAGCAGTTACACCGACAGGGCGTCGGGCTACACCTTC
.,.,TRBV25-1,TRBJ1-3,CASSMGGTLKTIYF,TGTGCCAGCTCCATGGGGGGAACCCTTAAGACCATATATTTT
.,.,TRBV19,TRBJ1-1,CASSFRTPGEAFF,TGTGCCAGTAGTTTTCGGACGCCCGGTGAAGCTTTCTTT
.,.,TRBV5-5,TRBJ2-7,CASSLKRLDEQYF,TGTGCCAGCAGCTTGAAACGGCTGGACGAGCAGTACTTC
.,.,TRBV6-5,TRBJ1-3,CASSYSTDSGNTIYF,TGTGCCAGCAGTTACTCTACGGACTCTGGAAACACCATATATTTT
TRBD2,.,TRBV7-2,TRBJ2-7,CASSLAVAGVVYEQYF,TGTGCCAGCAGCTTAGCGGTAGCGGGGGTTGTCTACGAGCAGTACTTC
.,.,TRBV5-1,TRBJ1-1,CASSLDSFPTEAFF,TGCGCCAGCAGCTTGGATTCCTTCCCCACTGAAGCTTTCTTT
TRBD2,.,TRBV19,TRBJ2-7,CASSPSTWGGVSYEQYF,TGTGCCAGTAGTCCCTCAACCTGGGGGGGGGTATCCTACGAGCAGTACTTC
.,.,TRBV18,TRBJ2-1,CASQGGGPYNEQFF,TGTGCCAGCCAGGGAGGTGGGCCCTACAATGAGCAGTTCTTC
TRBD2,.,TRBV5-1,TRBJ2-2,CASSLVGLAMTGELFF,TGCGCCAGCAGCTTGGTAGGACTAGCGATGACCGGGGAGCTGTTTTTT
.,once,TRBV5-6,TRBJ2-5,CASSLDRPETQYF,TGTGCCAGCAGCTTGGACAGACCAGAGACCCAGTACTTC
.,once,TRBV9,TRBJ1-2,CASSVGSGVGDGYTF,TGTGCCAGCAGCGTAGGGTCCGGGGTCGGTGATGGCTACACCTTC
.,.,TRBV6-2/TRBV6-3,TRBJ1-2,CASSFFGQADANGYTF,.
TRBD2,.,TRBV5-4,TRBJ2-2,CASSPWAGAVTGELFF,TGTGCCAGCAGCCCTTGGGCGGGAGCGGTCACCGGGGAGCTGTTTTTT
TRBD1,.,TRBV6-2/TRBV6-3,TRBJ2-7,CASSFQPGQNSYEQYF,TGTGCCAGCAGTTTTCAACCGGGACAGAACTCCTACGAGCAGTACTTC
.,few,TRBV24-1,TRBJ1-6,CATRDLCSPLHF,TGTGCCACCCGTGACCTGTGTTCACCCCTCCACTTT
TRBD1,.,TRBV9,TRBJ1-1,CASSGDRGWNTEAFF,TGTGCCAGCAGCGGGGACAGGGGATGGAACACTGAAGCTTTCTTT
.,.,TRBV5-6,TRBJ2-7,CATVEYEQYF,TGTGCCACCGTCGAATACGAGCAGTACTTC
.,.,TRBV29-1,TRBJ1-1,CSVSTLVNTEAFF,TGCAGCGTCTCGACACTGGTGAACACTGAAGCTTTCTTT
.,.,TRBV10-1,TRBJ2-7,CASSETDRSYEQYF,TGCGCCAGCAGTGAAACGGACCGCTCCTACGAGCAGTACTTC
.,.,TRBV5-4,TRBJ2-5,CASSLDRLETQYF,TGTGCCAGCAGCTTGGACAGGTTAGAGACCCAGTACTTC